Listed here is a single TCR beta chain. Its antigen is unknown. Time point denoted: blood 4 weeks post-SBRT, at nephrectomy. Described treatment: 15 Gy SBRT to primary tumor, nephrectomy 4 weeks later. Nephrectomy followed 15 Gy stereotactic body radiation by 4 weeks. Serial blood draws occurred at baseline and 2 and 4 weeks post-SBRT. Clear cell pathology was present in this patient's renal cell carcinoma. The entry originates in a study of radiation and T cells in renal cell carcinoma. General study points: Top tumor clonotypes rose in blood 2 weeks post-radiation, then contracted.

Trimming stripped 2 bases from V and 9 bases from J, with 8 bases between. The CDR3 extends over 12 amino acids. The method was immunoSEQ multiplex PCR; TCRdb's version includes in-frame clones alone and lacks a portion of them. Of approximately 83,000 clones listed, approximately 80% are singletons. The gene calls are TRBV5-3 and TRBJ2-2; D is uncertain. TRBV5-3 is classed as an ORF, of uncertain function. This TCR derives from a man aged 45-65 years with renal cell carcinoma. Sequencing was performed on blood, taken from a patient whose treatment included radiotherapy and nephrectomy. This CDR3 reads CARSFTPRELFF. The CDR3 nucleotides are TGTGCCAGAAGCTTTACGCCCCGGGAGCTGTTTTTT.